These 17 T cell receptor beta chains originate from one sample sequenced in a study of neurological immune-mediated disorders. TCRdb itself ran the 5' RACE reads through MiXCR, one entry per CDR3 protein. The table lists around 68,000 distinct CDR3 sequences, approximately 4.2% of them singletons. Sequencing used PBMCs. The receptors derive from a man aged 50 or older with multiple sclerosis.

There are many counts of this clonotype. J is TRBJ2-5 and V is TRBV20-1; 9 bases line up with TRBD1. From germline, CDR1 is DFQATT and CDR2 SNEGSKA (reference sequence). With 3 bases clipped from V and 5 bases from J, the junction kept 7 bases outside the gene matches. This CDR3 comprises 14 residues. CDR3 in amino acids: CSARDRGHGETQYF. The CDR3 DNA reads TGCAGTGCTAGGGACAGGGGTCACGGGGAGACCCAGTACTTC.

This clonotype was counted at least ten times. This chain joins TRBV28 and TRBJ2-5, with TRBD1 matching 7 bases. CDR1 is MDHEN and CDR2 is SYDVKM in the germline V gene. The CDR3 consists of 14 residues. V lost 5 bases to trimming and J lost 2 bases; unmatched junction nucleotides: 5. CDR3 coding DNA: TGTGCCAGCAGTACGGGACAGCGGCAAGAGACCCAGTACTTC. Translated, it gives CASSTGQRQETQYF.

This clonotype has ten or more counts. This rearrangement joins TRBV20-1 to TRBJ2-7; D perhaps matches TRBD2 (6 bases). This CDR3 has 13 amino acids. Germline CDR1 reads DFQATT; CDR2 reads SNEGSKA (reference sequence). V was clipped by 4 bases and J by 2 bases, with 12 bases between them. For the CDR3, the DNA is TGCAGTGCTATCCCAGGGAGGCCCTACGAGCAGTACTTC. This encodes CSAIPGRPYEQYF.

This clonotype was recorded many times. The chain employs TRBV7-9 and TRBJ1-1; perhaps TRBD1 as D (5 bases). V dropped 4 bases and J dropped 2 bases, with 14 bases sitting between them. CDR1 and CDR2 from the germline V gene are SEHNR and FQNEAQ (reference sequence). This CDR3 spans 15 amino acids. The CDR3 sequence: CASSSTEILNTEAFF. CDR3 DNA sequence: TGTGCCAGCAGCTCGACAGAGATCCTTAACACTGAAGCTTTCTTT.

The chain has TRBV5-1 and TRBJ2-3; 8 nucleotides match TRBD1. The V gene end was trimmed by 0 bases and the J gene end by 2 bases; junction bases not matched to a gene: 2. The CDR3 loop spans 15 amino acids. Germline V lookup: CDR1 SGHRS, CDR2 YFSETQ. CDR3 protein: CASSLGDRPTDTQYF. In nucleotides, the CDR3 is TGCGCCAGCAGCTTGGGGGACAGGCCCACAGATACGCAGTATTTT.

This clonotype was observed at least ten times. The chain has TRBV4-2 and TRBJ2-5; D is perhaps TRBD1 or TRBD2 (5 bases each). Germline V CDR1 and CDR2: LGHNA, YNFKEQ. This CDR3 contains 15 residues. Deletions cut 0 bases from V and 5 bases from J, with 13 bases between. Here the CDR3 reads CASSQEARRGETQYF. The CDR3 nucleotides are TGTGCCAGCAGCCAAGAAGCCCGACGGGGCGAGACCCAGTACTTC.

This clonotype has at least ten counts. CDR3 loop: CASSRAAGQPQHF. CDR3 DNA sequence: TGTGCCAGCAGCCGGGCAGCGGGTCAGCCCCAGCATTTT. V and J are TRBV11-2 and TRBJ1-5; D gene uncertain. The CDR3 is made up of 13 amino acids. Per the germline V gene, CDR1 is SGHAT and CDR2 is FQNNGV. V was shortened by 5 bases and J by 6 bases, with 11 bases between the two germline ends.

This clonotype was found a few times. CDR3 in amino acids: CASRSGGGEQFF. CDR3 DNA: TGCGCCAGCAGATCGGGGGGTGGGGAGCAGTTCTTC. This chain uses TRBV5-1 with TRBJ2-1, with 7 bases lining up with TRBD2. The V gene end was trimmed by 5 bases and the J gene end by 10 bases; junction bases not matched to a gene: 6. CDR1 and CDR2 from the germline V gene are SGHRS and YFSETQ. CDR3 length: 12 residues.

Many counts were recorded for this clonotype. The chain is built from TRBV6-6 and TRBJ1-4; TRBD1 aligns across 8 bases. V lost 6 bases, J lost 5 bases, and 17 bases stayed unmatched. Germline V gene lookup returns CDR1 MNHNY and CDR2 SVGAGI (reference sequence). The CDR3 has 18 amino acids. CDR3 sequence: CASSYRQGRGSGNEKLFF. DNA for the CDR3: TGTGCCAGCAGCTATAGACAGGGGCGGGGTTCCGGGAATGAAAAACTGTTTTTT.

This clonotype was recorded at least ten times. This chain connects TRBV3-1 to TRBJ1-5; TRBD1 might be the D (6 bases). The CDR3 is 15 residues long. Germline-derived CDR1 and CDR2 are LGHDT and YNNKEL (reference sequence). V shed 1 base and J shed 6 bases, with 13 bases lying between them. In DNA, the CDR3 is TGTGCCAGCAGCCAAGTTCCGGGGGCGATTCAGCCCCAGCATTTT. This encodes CASSQVPGAIQPQHF.

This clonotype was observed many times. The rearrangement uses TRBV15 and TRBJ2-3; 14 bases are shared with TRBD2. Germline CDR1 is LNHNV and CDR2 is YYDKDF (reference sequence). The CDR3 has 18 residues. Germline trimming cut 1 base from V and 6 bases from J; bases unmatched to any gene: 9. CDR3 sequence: CATSRGTSGGNPPDTQYF. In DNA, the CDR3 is TGTGCCACCAGCAGAGGGACTAGCGGGGGGAACCCACCCGATACGCAGTATTTT.

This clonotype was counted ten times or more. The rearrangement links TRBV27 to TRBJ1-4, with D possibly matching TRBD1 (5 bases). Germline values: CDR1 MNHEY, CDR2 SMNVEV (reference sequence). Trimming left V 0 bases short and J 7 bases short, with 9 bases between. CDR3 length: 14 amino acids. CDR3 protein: CASSLSGVGEKLFF. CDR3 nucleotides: TGTGCCAGCAGTTTATCGGGGGTGGGTGAAAAACTGTTTTTT. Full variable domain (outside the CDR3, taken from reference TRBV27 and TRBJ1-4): EAQVTQNPRYLITVTGKKLTVTCSQNMNHEYMSWYRQDPGLGLRQIYYSMNVEVTDKGDVPEGYKVSRKEKRNFPLILESPSPNQTSLYFCASSLSGVGEKLFFGSGTQLSVL.

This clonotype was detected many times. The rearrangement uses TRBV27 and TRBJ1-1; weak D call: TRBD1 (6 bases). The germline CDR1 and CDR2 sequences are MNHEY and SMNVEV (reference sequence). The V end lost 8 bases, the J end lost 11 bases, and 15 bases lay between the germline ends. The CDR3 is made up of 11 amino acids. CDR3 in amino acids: CASEWGGFAFF. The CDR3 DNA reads TGTGCCAGCGAGTGGGGGGGCTTCGCTTTCTTT.

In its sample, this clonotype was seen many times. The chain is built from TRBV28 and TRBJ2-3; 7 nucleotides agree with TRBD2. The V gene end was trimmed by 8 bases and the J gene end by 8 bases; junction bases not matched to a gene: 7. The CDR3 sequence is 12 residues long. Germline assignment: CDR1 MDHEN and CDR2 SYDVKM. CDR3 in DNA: TGTGCCAGCCCCGCCCCGGGGGGTACGCAGTATTTT. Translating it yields CASPAPGGTQYF.

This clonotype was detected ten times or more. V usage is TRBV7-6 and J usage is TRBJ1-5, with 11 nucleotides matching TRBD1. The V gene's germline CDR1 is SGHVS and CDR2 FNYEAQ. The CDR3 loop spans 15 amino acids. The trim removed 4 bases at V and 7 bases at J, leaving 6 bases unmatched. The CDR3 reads CASSSGQGAGQPQHF. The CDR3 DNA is TGTGCCAGCAGCTCAGGACAGGGGGCCGGGCAGCCCCAGCATTTT.

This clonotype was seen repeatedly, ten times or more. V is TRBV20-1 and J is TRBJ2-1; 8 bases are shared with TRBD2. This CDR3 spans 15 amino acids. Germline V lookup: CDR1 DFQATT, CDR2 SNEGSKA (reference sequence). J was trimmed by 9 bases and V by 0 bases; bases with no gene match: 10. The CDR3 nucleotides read TGCAGTGCTAGAGATCTATCGGGACTAGTTGGTGAGCAGTTCTTC. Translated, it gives CSARDLSGLVGEQFF.

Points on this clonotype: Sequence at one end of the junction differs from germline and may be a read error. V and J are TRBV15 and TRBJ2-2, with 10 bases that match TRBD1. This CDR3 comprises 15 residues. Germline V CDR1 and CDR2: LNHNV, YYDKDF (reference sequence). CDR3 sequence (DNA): TGTGTCACCAGCAGGGACAGGGGGAACACCGGGGAGCTGTTTTTT. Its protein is CVTSRDRGNTGELFF.